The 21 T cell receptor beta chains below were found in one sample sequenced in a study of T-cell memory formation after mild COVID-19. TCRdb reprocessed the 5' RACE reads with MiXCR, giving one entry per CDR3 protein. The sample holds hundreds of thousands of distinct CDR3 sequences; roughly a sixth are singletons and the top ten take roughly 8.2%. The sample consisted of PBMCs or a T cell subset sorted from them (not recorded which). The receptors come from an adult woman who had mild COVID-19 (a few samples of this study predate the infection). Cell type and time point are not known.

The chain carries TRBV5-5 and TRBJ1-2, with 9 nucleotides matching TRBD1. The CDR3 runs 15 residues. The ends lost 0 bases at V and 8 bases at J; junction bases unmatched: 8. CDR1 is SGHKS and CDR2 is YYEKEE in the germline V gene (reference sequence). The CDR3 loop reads CASSLEGQGGRGYTF. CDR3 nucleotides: TGTGCCAGCAGCTTGGAGGGACAGGGCGGACGGGGCTACACCTTC. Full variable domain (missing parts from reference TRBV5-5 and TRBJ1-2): DAGVTQSPTHLIKTRGQQVTLRCSPISGHKSVSWYQQVLGQGPQFIFQYYEKEERGRGNFPDRFSARQFPNYSSELNVNALLLGDSALYLCASSLEGQGGRGYTFGSGTRLTVV.

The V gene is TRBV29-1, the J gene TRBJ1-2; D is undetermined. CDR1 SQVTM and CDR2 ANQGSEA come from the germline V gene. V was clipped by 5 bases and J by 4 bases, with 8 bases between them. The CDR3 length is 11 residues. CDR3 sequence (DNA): TGCAGCGTTCGTATAACCTATGGCTACACCTTC. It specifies CSVRITYGYTF.

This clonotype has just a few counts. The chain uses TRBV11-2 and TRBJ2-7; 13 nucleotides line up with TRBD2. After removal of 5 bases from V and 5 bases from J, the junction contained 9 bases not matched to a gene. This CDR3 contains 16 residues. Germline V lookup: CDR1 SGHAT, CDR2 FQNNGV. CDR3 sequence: CASSVGGLAGSDEQYF. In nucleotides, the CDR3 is TGTGCCAGCAGCGTTGGGGGACTAGCGGGGAGTGACGAGCAGTACTTC. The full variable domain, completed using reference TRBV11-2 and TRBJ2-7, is EAGVAQSPRYKIIEKRQSVAFWCNPISGHATLYWYQQILGQGPKLLIQFQNNGVVDDSQLPKDRFSAERLKGVDSTLKIQPAKLEDSAVYLCASSVGGLAGSDEQYFGPGTRLTVT.

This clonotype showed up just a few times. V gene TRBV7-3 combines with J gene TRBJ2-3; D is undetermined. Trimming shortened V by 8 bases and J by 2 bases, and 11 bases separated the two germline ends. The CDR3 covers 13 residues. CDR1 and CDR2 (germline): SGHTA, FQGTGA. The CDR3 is CASGRSVTDTQYF. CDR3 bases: TGTGCCAGCGGTCGGTCGGTCACAGATACGCAGTATTTT.

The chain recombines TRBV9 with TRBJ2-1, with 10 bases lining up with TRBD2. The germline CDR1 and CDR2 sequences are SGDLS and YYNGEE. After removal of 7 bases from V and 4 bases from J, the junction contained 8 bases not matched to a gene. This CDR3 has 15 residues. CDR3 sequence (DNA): TGTGCCAGCGGAGTTACTAGCGGGACATACAATGAGCAGTTCTTC. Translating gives CASGVTSGTYNEQFF.

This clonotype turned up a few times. The CDR3 sequence is CSAREGQLYNSPLHF. CDR3 DNA: TGCAGTGCTAGAGAGGGACAGCTTTATAATTCACCCCTCCACTTT. The chain couples TRBV20-1 to TRBJ1-6; TRBD1 matches at 7 bases. Germline-derived CDR1 and CDR2 are DFQATT and SNEGSKA (reference sequence). This CDR3 region has 15 residues. V trimming: 0 bases; J trimming: 4 bases; junction bases outside the gene matches: 3.

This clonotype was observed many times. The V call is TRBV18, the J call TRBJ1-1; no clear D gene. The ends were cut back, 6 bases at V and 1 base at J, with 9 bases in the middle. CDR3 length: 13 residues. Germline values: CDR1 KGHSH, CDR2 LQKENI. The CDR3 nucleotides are TGTGCCAGCTCGCGGACCCAGAACACTGAAGCTTTCTTT. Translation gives CASSRTQNTEAFF.

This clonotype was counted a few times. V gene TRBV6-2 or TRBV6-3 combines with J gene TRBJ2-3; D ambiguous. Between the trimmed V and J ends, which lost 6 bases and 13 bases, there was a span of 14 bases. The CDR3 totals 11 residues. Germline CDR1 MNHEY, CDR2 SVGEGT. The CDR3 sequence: CASRSVKPEYF. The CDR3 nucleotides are TGTGCCAGCAGGTCCGTCAAGCCGGAGTATTTT.

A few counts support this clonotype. CDR3 bases: TGTGCCAGCAGCTGGGGACAGGGGGCAGCGGAGACCCAGTACTTC. Protein: CASSWGQGAAETQYF. This chain links TRBV7-2 with TRBJ2-5; TRBD1 matches at 12 bases. The germline gives CDR1 SGHTA, CDR2 FQGNSA. Trimming took 4 bases from V and 5 from J; bases not matched to a gene: 5. The CDR3 extends over 15 amino acids.

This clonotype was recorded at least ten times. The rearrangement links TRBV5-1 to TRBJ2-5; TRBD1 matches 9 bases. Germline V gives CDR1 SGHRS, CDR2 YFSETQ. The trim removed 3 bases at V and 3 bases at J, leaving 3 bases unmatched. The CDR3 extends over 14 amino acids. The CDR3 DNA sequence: TGCGCCAGCAGCTCTCGGGACAGGGAAGAGACCCAGTACTTC. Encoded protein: CASSSRDREETQYF.

CDR3 sequence: CASSHSGTGIYEQYF. The CDR3 region has the DNA TGCGCCAGCAGCCATTCCGGGACAGGTATCTACGAGCAGTACTTC. This sequence joins TRBV4-3 and TRBJ2-7, with TRBD1 matching 8 bases. The CDR3 contains 15 residues. Germline CDR1 LGHNA, CDR2 YSLEER. Germline trimming cut 3 bases from V and 3 bases from J; bases unmatched to any gene: 7.

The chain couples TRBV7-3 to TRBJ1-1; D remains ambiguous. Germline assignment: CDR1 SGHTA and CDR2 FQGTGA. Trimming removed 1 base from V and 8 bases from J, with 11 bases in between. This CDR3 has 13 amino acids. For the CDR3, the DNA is TGTGCCAGCAGCTTAAATGCACAAAAGGAAGCTTTCTTT. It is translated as CASSLNAQKEAFF.

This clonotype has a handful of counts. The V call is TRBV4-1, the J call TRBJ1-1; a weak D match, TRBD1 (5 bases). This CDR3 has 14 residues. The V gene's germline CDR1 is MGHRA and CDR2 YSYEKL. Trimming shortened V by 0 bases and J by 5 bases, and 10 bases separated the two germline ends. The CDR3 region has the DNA TGCGCCAGCAGCCAAGATCGGCGGGGGACTGAAGCTTTCTTT. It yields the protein CASSQDRRGTEAFF.

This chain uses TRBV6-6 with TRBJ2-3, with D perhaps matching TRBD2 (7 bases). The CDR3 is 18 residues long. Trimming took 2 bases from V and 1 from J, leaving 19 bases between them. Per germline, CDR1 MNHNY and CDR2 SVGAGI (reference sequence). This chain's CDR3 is CASSYGGGGLGRTDTQYF. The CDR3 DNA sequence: TGTGCCAGCAGTTACGGAGGGGGGGGACTGGGGCGCACAGATACGCAGTATTTT.

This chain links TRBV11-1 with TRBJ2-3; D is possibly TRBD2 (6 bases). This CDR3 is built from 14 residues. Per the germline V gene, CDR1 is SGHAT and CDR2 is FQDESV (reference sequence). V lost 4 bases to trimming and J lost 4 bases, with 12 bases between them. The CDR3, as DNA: TGTGCCAGCAGCTCGACTAGTAGCGCAGATACGCAGTATTTT. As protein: CASSSTSSADTQYF. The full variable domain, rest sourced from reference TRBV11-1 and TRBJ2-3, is EAEVAQSPRYKITEKSQAVAFWCDPISGHATLYWYRQILGQGPELLVQFQDESVVDDSQLPKDRFSAERLKGVDSTLKIQPAELGDSAMYLCASSSTSSADTQYFGPGTRLTVL.

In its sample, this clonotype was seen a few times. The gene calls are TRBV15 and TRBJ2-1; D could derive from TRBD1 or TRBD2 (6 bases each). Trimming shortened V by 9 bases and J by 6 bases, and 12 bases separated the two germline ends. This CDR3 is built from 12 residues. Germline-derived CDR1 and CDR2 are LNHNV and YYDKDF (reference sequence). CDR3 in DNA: TGTGCCACACAGGGAGGTGGCAATGAGCAGTTCTTC. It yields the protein CATQGGGNEQFF. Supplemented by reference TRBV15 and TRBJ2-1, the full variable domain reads DAMVIQNPRYQVTQFGKPVTLSCSQTLNHNVMYWYQQKSSQAPKLLFHYYDKDFNNEADTPDNFQSRRPNTSFCFLDIRSPGLGDTAMYLCATQGGGNEQFFGPGTRLTVL.

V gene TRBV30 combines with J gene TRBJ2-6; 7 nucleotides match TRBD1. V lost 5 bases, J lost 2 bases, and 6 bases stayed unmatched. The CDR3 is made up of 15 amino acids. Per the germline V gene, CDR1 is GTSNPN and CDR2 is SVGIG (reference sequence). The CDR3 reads CAWETGRTGANVLTF. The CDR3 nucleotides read TGTGCCTGGGAGACAGGGCGGACTGGGGCCAACGTCCTGACTTTC.

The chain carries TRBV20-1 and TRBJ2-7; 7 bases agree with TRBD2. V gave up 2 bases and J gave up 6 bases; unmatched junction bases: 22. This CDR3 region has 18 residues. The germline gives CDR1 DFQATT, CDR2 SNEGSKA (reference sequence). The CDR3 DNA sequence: TGCAGTGCTAGACCACCCCACTCCCGGTGGCGGGAGTCGTCCGAGCAGTACTTC. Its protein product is CSARPPHSRWRESSEQYF.

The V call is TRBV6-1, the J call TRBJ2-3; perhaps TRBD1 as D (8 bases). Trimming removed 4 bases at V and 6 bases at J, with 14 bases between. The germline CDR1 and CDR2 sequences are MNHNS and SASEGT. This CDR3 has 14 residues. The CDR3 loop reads CASSGTGRVDTQYF. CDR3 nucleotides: TGTGCCAGCAGTGGGACAGGGAGGGTGGATACGCAGTATTTT.

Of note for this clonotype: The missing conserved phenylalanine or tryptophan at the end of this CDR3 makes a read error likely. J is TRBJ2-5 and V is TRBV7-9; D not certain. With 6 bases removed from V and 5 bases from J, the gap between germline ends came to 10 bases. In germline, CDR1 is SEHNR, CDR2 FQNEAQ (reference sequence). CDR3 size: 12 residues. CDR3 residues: CASRSVGETQYL. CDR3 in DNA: TGTGCCAGCAGATCGGTCGGGGAGACCCAGTACTTA.

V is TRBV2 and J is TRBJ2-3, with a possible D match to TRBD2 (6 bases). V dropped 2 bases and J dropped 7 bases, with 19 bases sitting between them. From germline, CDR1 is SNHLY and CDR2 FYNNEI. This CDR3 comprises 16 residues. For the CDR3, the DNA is TGTGCCAGCAGTGAACAAACGGGACTCTTGGAGAATACGCAGTATTTT. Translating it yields CASSEQTGLLENTQYF. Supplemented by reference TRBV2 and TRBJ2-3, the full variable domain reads EPEVTQTPSHQVTQMGQEVILRCVPISNHLYFYWYRQILGQKVEFLVSFYNNEISEKSEIFDDQFSVERPDGSNFTLKIRSTKLEDSAMYFCASSEQTGLLENTQYFGPGTRLTVL.